This T cell receptor (beta chain) stems from a study of blood T cell repertoires in COVID-19 (dated by TCRdb to 2020 to 2022). Describing the broader study: Samples from collaborators originated in the United States, Italy and Spain and spanned both the acute and convalescent phases of COVID-19. Samples came from the ongoing ImmuneRACE study (first 160 participants) plus 1,254 subjects from 6 global collaborators. Subjects who had been exposed to COVID-19, were actively infected with it, or had recovered from it provided the deeply sampled blood TCRbeta repertoires that made up the dataset. The material from the prospective study consisted of cDNA or gDNA derived from T cells, B-cell-depleted T cells, or PBMCs. A freely available public database, intended as a resource for researchers studying the immune response to SARS-CoV-2, is where the repertoires were released. Nearly every sample came with metadata listing a de-identified subject ID, COVID-19 status, age in years and sex. Where available, HLA class I and class II types were taken from metadata supplied by the sample provider and were not determined by assay-based typing.

The immunoSEQ Assay, a bias-controlled multiplex PCR, was used to amplify TCRbeta CDR3 regions from genomic DNA. The published analysis was carried out like this. The number of nucleated cells in each sample was estimated from the amplification of reference gene primers within the assay. Sequence reads were collapsed and filtered to measure the absolute abundance of every unique TCRbeta CDR3 rearrangement. For each sample, productive Simpson clonality was calculated by taking the square root of Simpson's diversity index across productive rearrangements. TCRdb took over this immuneACCESS table, retaining in-frame rearrangements with V and J assigned. Such tables are incomplete; in checked studies, under half of the missing clones stem from an unresolved V gene, and the remainder is unexplained. V and J calls and clone size are given by that table; D and trimming were obtained from the DNA. The sample contains some 78,000 clones, 89% of them found a single time. The ten largest clonotypes hold 10% to 15% of the sample.

The full study reports these points: The quantity of clinical and demographic metadata differed by source and by participant and was supplied without curation.

The germline V end is reduced by 4 bases and the J end by 4 bases; junction bases left unmatched: 7. For CDR1 and CDR2, the germline V gene lists SGDLS and YYNGEE. From cysteine to phenylalanine, the CDR3 is 14 amino acids long. The only DNA kept is the CDR3, 42 bases in frame from the first base. The collaborating institutions used their own protocols to collect whole blood in K2EDTA tubes. For TCRbeta analysis, collaborators shipped samples as frozen whole blood, isolated PBMCs, or DNA extracted from either of those sample types. As regards this clone: No cognate antigen has been identified for it. The input lacks base qualities; no much larger clone sits a single base away.

The specimen was peripheral blood. The sequence came from a man between 70 and 80 years old with active or convalescent COVID-19. The chain uses TRBV9 and TRBJ2-7, and TRBD1 aligns with 8 junction nucleotides. The nucleotide sequence is given as TGTGCCAGCAGCCCTTCGGACAGGGCGTACGAGCAGTACTTC. Protein translation: CASSPSDRAYEQYF.